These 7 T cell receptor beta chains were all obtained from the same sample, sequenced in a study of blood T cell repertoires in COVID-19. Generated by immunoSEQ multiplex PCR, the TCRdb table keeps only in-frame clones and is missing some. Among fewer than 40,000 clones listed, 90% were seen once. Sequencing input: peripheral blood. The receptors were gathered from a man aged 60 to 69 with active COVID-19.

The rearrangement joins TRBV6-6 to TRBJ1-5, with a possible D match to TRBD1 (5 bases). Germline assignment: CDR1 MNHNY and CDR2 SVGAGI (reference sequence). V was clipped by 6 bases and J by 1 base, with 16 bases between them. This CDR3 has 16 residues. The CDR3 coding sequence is TGTGCCAGCAGCAGCCGCAGGGCTGAGAGCAATCAGCCCCAGCATTTT. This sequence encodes CASSSRRAESNQPQHF.

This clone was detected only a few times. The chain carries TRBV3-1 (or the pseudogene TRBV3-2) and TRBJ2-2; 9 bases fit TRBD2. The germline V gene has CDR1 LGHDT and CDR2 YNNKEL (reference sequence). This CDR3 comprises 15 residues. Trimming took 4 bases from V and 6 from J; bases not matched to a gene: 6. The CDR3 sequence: CASSPPSGDAGELFF. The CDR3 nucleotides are TGTGCCAGCAGCCCCCCTAGCGGGGATGCCGGGGAGCTGTTTTTT.

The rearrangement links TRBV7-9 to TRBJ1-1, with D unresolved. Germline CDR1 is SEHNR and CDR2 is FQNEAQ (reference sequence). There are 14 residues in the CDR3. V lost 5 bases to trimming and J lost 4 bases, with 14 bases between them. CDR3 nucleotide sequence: TGTGCCAGCAGCCCCCCCTTGGGAGGCACTGAAGCTTTCTTT. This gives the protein CASSPPLGGTEAFF.

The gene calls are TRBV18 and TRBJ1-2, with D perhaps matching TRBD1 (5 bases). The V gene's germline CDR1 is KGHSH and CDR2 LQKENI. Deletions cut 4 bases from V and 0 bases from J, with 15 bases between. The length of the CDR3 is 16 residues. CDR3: CASSQLDDSANYGYTF. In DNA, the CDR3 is TGTGCCAGCTCACAGTTGGACGACAGCGCTAACTATGGCTACACCTTC.

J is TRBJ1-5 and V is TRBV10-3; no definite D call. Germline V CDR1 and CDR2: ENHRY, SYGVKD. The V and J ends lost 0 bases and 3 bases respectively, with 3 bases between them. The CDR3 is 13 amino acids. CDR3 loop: CAISESYNQPQHF. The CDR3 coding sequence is TGTGCCATCAGTGAGTCGTACAATCAGCCCCAGCATTTT.

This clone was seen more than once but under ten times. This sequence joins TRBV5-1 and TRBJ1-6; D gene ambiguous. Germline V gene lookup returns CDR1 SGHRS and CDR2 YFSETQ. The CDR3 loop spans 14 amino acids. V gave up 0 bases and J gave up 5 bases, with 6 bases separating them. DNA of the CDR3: TGCGCCAGCAGCTTGGAGCGAAATAATTCACCCCTCCACTTT. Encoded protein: CASSLERNNSPLHF.

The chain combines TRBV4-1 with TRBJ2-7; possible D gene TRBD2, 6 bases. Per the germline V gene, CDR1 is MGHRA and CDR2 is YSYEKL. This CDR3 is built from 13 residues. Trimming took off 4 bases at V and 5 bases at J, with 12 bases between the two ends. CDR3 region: CASSRLGGNEQYF. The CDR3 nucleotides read TGCGCCAGCAGCCGTTTGGGGGGAAACGAGCAGTACTTC.